Listed below are T cell receptor beta chains from one sample, sequenced in a study of PD-1 blockade in mismatch repair-deficient tumors. TCRdb's copy holds only in-frame clones and misses some; the assay was immunoSEQ multiplex PCR. The sample has about 49,000 clones; 65% to 80% are singletons. Specimen: PBMCs, collected before pembrolizumab treatment. The receptors were gathered from an adult with mismatch repair-deficient cancer. The CDR3 runs from the conserved cysteine through the conserved F or W. A D gene is named only where the DNA matches it firmly. Clone size is not always given. Where it is, it says once, few, many or a class for expanded clones.

TRBV27,-,TRBJ1-3,15,-,CASSPLGGSGNTIYF,TGTGCCAGCAGTCCACTTGGTGGCTCTGGAAACACCATATATTTT
TRBV19,TRBD2,TRBJ2-7,15,-,CASSSWAGDSYEQYF,TGTGCCAGTAGTAGCTGGGCGGGGGACTCCTACGAGCAGTACTTC
TRBV7-2,-,TRBJ2-1,13,-,CASSLVRGGEQFF,TGTGCCAGCAGCTTAGTCAGGGGTGGTGAGCAGTTCTTC
TRBV7-7,TRBD2,TRBJ2-5,15,-,CASSLGLAGTETQYF,TGTGCTAGCAGCTTAGGACTAGCGGGCACAGAGACCCAGTACTTC
TRBV5-6,TRBD2,TRBJ2-1,16,-,CASSSTSGKYYNEQFF,TGTGCCAGCAGCTCTACTAGCGGGAAATATTACAATGAGCAGTTCTTC
TRBV6-5,-,TRBJ2-1,9,-,CASENEQFF,TGTGCCAGCGAAAATGAGCAGTTCTTC
TRBV11-3,-,TRBJ2-7,15,-,CASSLSAQYTYEQYF,TGTGCCAGCAGCTTATCAGCTCAATATACCTACGAGCAGTACTTC
TRBV29-1,-,TRBJ2-5,15,once,CSVNKMRTREQTQYF,TGCAGCGTAAATAAAATGAGGACCCGGGAGCAGACCCAGTACTTC
TRBV10-3,TRBD1,TRBJ2-7,17,-,CAISETYRQGNAYEQYF,TGTGCCATCAGTGAGACTTATCGACAGGGTAATGCCTACGAGCAGTACTTC
TRBV10-2,-,TRBJ2-3,18,-,CASSESSTLGPKTDTQYF,TGCGCCAGCAGTGAGTCCTCTACCCTAGGACCGAAAACAGATACGCAGTATTTT
TRBV21-1,-,TRBJ1-3,16,-,CASSLRRELGGNTIYF,TGTGCCAGCAGCCTCCGGCGCGAGCTCGGAGGAAACACCATATATTTT
TRBV28,TRBD2,TRBJ2-7,14,-,CASSIGTSLLEQYF,TGTGCCAGCAGTATCGGGACTAGTCTCCTCGAGCAGTACTTC
TRBV29-1,-,TRBJ2-1,14,-,CSVRGGEGSVEQFF,TGCAGCGTTAGAGGGGGTGAAGGATCGGTGGAGCAGTTCTTC
TRBV10-3,-,TRBJ1-3,13,once,CAISESIGNTIYF,TGTGCCATCAGTGAGTCGATTGGAAACACCATATATTTT
TRBV7-9,TRBD2,TRBJ2-2,15,-,CASSSEREYTGELFF,TGTGCCAGCAGCTCCGAGCGGGAGTACACCGGGGAGCTGTTTTTT
TRBV19,-,TRBJ2-3,13,-,CASSRRATDTQYF,TGTGCCAGTAGTAGGAGGGCCACAGATACGCAGTATTTT
TRBV2,-,TRBJ1-2,16,-,CASSEGAQFFNYGYTF,TGTGCCAGCAGTGAAGGGGCCCAGTTTTTTAACTATGGCTACACCTTC
TRBV9,-,TRBJ2-3,15,few,CASSVVGAGTDTQYF,TGTGCCAGCAGCGTAGTAGGGGCTGGCACAGATACGCAGTATTTT
TRBV2,TRBD2,TRBJ2-7,18,-,CASSSGTSGIIYTYEQYF,TGTGCCAGCAGTTCCGGGACTAGCGGTATAATTTATACCTACGAGCAGTACTTC
TRBV7-9,TRBD2,TRBJ2-6,19,-,CASSLGLAGVTSGANVLTF,TGTGCCAGCAGCTTGGGCCTAGCGGGAGTAACTTCCGGGGCCAACGTCCTGACTTTC
TRBV5-1,-,TRBJ2-2,12,-,CASSEITGELFF,TGCGCCAGCAGCGAAATCACCGGGGAGCTGTTTTTT
TRBV9,-,TRBJ2-2,13,-,CASSVGSPGELFF,TGTGCCAGCAGCGTAGGTTCACCCGGGGAGCTGTTTTTT
TRBV6-6,-,TRBJ2-7,12,few,CASRPHSYEQYF,TGTGCCAGCAGGCCACACTCCTACGAGCAGTACTTC
TRBV27,-,TRBJ1-1,14,-,CASSLRAPNTEAFF,TGTGCCAGCAGTTTACGGGCCCCGAACACTGAAGCTTTCTTT
TRBV7-3,TRBD2,TRBJ2-2,16,-,CASSHGLAANTGELFF,TGTGCCAGCAGCCACGGACTAGCGGCGAACACCGGGGAGCTGTTTTTT
TRBV5-1,TRBD2,TRBJ2-7,17,-,CASSLASTSGAPYEQYF,TGCGCCAGCAGCTTGGCCTCCACTAGCGGGGCGCCCTACGAGCAGTACTTC
TRBV7-2,-,TRBJ1-3,13,-,CASRRGTGNTIYF,TGTGCCAGCAGGAGGGGGACGGGAAACACCATATATTTT